This T cell receptor (beta chain) was retrieved from a study of blood T cell repertoires in COVID-19. Study-level information: Sites in the United States, Italy and Spain provided acute and convalescent COVID-19 samples. PBMCs, B-cell-depleted T cells, or T cells provided the cDNA or gDNA that made up the material.

The CDR3 sequence is 10 residues long. V was cut by 5 bases and J by 10 bases, with 5 bases left in between. Germline V gene sequence: CDR1 MNHEY, CDR2 SVGAGI. Per the study methods: For nucleated cells, counts were estimated from reference gene primer amplification. Assay used: immunoSEQ multiplex PCR; TCRdb lists only in-frame clones, some missing. The V and J calls and the clone size are those of that table, but D and trimming were determined from the DNA. The sample comprises 250,000 to 300,000 clones, around 90% of which are singletons, and 0.95% to 1% rests with the top ten. Sequencing used peripheral blood. This sequence originates from a woman in her 40s who had recovered from COVID-19. The J gene is TRBJ2-2, the V gene TRBV6-5; unclear D gene. The DNA of the CDR3 is TGTGCCAGCAGTCGGTTGGAGCTGTTTTTT. This sequence encodes CASSRLELFF.